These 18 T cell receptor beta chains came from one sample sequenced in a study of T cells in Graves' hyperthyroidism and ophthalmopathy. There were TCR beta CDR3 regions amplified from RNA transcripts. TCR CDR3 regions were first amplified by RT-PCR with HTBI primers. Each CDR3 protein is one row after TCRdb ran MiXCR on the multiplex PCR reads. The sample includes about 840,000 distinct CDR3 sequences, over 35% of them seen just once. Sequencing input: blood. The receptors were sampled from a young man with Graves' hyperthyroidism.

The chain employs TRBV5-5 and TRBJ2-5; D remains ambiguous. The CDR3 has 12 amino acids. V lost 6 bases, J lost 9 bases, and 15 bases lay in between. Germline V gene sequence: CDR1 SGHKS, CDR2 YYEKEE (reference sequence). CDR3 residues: CASTPWGRAQYF. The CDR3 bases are TGTGCCAGCACCCCCTGGGGAAGGGCCCAGTACTTC.

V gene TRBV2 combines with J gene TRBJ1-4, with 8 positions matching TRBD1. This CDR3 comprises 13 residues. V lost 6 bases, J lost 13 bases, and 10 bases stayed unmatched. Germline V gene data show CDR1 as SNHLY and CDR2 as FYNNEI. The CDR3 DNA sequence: TGTGCCAGCAGCCGACAGGGGATGGTAGGACTGTTTTTT. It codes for CASSRQGMVGLFF.

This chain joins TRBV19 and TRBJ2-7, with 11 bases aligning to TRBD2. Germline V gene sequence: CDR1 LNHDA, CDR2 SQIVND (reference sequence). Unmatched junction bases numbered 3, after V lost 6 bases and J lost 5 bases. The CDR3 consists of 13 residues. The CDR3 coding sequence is TGTGCCAGTAGCACGGGACTAGCGGACGAGCAGTACTTC. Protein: CASSTGLADEQYF. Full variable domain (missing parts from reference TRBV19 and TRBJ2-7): DGGITQSPKYLFRKEGQNVTLSCEQNLNHDAMYWYRQDPGQGLRLIYYSQIVNDFQKGDIAEGYSVSREKKESFPLTVTSAQKNPTAFYLCASSTGLADEQYFGPGTRLTVT.

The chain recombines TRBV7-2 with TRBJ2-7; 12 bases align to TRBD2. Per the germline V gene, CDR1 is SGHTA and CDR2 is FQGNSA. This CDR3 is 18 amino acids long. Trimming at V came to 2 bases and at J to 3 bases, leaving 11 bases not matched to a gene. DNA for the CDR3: TGTGCCAGCAGCTTACAGCTAGCGGGAGGGCCTAAACTCTACGAGCAGTACTTC. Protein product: CASSLQLAGGPKLYEQYF. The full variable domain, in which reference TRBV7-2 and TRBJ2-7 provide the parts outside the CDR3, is GAGVSQSPSNKVTEKGKDVELRCDPISGHTALYWYRQSLGQGLEFLIYFQGNSAPDKSGLPSDRFSAERTGGSVSTLTIQRTQQEDSAVYLCASSLQLAGGPKLYEQYFGPGTRLTVT.

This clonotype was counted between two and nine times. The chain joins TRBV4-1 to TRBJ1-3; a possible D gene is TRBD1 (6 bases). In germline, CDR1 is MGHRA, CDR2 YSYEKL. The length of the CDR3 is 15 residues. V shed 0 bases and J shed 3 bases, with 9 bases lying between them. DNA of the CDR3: TGCGCCAGCAGCCAAGAGACAGGCCTTGGAAACACCATATATTTT. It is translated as CASSQETGLGNTIYF.

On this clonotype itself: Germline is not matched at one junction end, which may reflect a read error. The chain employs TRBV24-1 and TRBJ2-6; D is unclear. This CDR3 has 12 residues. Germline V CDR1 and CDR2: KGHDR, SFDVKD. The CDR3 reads CATSDGSTTEAF. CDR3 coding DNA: TGTGCCACCAGTGACGGGTCGACCACTGAAGCTTTC.

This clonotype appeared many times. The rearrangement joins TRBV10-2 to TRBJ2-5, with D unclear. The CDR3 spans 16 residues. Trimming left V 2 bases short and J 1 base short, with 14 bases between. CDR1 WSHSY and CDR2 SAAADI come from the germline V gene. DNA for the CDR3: TGCGCCAGCAGTGAGGCTGCCCTTACCCTCCAAGAGACCCAGTACTTC. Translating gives CASSEAALTLQETQYF.

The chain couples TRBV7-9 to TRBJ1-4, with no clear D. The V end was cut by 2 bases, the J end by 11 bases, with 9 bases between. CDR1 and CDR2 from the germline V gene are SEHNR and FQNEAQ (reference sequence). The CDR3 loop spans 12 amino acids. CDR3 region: CASSLTSGKLFF. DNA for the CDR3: TGTGCCAGCAGCTTAACCAGCGGGAAACTGTTTTTT.

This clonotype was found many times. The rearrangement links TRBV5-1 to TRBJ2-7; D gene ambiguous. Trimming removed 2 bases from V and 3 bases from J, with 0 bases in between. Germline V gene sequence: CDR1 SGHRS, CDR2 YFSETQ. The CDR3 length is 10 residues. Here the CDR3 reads CASSFYEQYF. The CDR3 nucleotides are TGCGCCAGCAGCTTCTACGAGCAGTACTTC.

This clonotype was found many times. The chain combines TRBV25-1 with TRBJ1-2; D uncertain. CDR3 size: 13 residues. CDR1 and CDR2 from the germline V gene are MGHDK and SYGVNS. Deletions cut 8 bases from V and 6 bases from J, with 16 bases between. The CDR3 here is CASQSLQIHGYTF. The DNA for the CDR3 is TGTGCCAGCCAAAGCCTACAGATCCATGGCTACACCTTC.

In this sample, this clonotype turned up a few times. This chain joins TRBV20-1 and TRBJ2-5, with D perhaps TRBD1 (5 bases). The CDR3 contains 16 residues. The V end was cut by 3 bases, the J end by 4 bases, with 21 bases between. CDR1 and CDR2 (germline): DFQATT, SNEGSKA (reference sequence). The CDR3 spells CSASLIWGRVAETQYF. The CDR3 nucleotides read TGCAGTGCTAGTCTTATTTGGGGCAGGGTCGCAGAGACCCAGTACTTC.

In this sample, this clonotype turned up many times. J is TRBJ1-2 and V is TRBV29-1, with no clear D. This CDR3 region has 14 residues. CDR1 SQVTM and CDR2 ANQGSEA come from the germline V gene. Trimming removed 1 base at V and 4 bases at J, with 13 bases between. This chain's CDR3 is CSVEGYSPRYGYTF. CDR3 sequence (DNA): TGCAGCGTTGAAGGTTACAGCCCTCGCTATGGCTACACCTTC.

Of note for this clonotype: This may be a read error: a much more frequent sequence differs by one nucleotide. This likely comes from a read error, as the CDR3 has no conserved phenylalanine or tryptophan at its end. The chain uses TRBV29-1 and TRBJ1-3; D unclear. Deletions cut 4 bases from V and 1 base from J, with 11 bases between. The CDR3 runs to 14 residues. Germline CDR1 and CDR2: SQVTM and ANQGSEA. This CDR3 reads CSVAPELSGNTIYL. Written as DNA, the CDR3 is TGCAGCGTTGCACCAGAGCTGTCTGGAAACACCATATATCTT.

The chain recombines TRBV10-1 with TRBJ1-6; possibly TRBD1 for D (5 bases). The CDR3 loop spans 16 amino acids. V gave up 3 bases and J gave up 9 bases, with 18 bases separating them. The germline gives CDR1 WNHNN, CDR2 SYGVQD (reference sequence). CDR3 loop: CASSEALGLWVSPLHF. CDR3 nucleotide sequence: TGCGCCAGCAGTGAAGCGCTGGGGCTGTGGGTTTCACCCCTCCACTTT.

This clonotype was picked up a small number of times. CDR3 nucleotide sequence: TGCAGCGTTGAAGGGCAGGGACACTATGGCTACACCTTC. Residues: CSVEGQGHYGYTF. V and J are TRBV29-1 and TRBJ1-2, with a tentative D call TRBD1 (5 bases). Germline CDR1 reads SQVTM; CDR2 reads ANQGSEA. V was cut by 1 base and J by 3 bases, with 9 bases left in between. The CDR3 has 13 residues.

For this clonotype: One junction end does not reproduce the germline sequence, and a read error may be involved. CDR3 protein: CASSSERSGNAIYF. DNA for the CDR3: TGCGCCAGCAGCTCCGAACGCTCTGGAAACGCCATATATTTT. The V call is TRBV5-1, the J call TRBJ1-3; D not certain. The length of the CDR3 is 14 residues. Looked up from germline, CDR1 is SGHRS and CDR2 is YFSETQ. Full variable domain (remainder filled in from reference TRBV5-1 and TRBJ1-3): KAGVTQTPRYLIKTRGQQVTLSCSPISGHRSVSWYQQTPGQGLQFLFEYFSETQRNKGNFPGRFSGRQFSNSRSEMNVSTLELGDSALYLCASSSERSGNAIYFGEGSWLTVV.

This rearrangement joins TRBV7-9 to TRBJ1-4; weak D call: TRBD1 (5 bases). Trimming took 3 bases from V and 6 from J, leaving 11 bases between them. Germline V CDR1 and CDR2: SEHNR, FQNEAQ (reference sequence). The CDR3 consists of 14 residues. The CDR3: CASSLDGTYEKLFF. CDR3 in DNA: TGTGCCAGCAGCTTGGACGGGACCTATGAAAAACTGTTTTTT.

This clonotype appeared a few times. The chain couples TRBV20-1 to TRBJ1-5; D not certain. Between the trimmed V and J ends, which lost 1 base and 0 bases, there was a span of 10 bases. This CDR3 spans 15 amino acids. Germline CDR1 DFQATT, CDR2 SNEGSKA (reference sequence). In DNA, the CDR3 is TGCAGTGCTAGAGGCAACGAGTATAGCAATCAGCCCCAGCATTTT. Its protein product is CSARGNEYSNQPQHF.